What follows describes a single T cell receptor beta chain. The V gene's germline CDR1 is MGHDK and CDR2 SYGVNS. The CDR3 contains 13 residues. V lost 5 bases and J lost 9; bases outside the gene matches: 6. This record comes from a study of blood T cell repertoires in COVID-19. The wider study: The United States, Italy and Spain provided the acute and convalescent COVID-19 samples. T cells, B-cell-depleted T cells, or PBMCs provided the cDNA or gDNA that served as material.

Original processing notes: It was from reference gene primer amplification that nucleated cell counts were estimated. Sequencing was performed with immunoSEQ multiplex PCR; in TCRdb, only in-frame clones are kept and a portion is missing. That table furnishes V, J and clone size, whereas the DNA furnished D and trimming. Of 65,000 to 70,000 clones listed, roughly 73% are singletons. This sequence originates from a woman in her sixties with acute or convalescent COVID-19. The J gene is TRBJ2-1, the V gene TRBV25-1; 8 bases fit TRBD1. The specimen was peripheral blood. The CDR3 region is CASSNSGGFEQFF. The CDR3 DNA is TGTGCCAGCAGTAACTCAGGGGGCTTTGAGCAGTTCTTC.